The clone carrying this T cell receptor beta chain showed up just once. This entry comes from a study of shared clonotypes between healthy human individuals. Repertoires were generated with immunoSEQ multiplex PCR, while TCRdb's copy carries only in-frame clones and drops some. Seen here are roughly 1,100,000 clones, about 75% observed once, and the top ten hold 1.4% to 1.5%. The sample taken for sequencing was memory CD4+ T cells sorted from blood. Subset of the sample: CD45RA-negative fraction. This sequence originates from a man between 18 and 29 years old in good health.

As DNA, the CDR3 is TGTGCCAGCAGAGACACAGGGAACTATGGCTACACCTTC. It yields the protein CASRDTGNYGYTF. This chain joins TRBV2 and TRBJ1-2; maybe TRBD1 (6 bases). CDR1 and CDR2 from the germline V gene are SNHLY and FYNNEI. Trimming left V 6 bases short and J 2 bases short, with 10 bases between. The CDR3 has 13 amino acids.